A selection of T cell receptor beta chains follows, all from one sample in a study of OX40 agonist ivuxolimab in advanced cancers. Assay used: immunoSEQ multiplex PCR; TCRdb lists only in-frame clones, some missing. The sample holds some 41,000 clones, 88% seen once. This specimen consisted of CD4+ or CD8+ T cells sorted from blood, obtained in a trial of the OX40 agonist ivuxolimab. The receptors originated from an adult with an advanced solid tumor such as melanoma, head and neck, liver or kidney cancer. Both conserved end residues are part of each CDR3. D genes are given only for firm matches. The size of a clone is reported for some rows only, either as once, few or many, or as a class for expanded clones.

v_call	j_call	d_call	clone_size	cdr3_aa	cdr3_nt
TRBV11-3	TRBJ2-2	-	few	CASSEARTGELFF	TGTGCCAGCAGTGAAGCAAGGACCGGGGAGCTGTTTTTT
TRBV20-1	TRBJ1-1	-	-	CSAPRDTEAFF	TGCAGTGCCCCGCGAGACACTGAAGCTTTCTTT
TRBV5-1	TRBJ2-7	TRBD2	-	CASSFGTSGSTSHEQYF	TGCGCCAGCAGCTTCGGGACTAGCGGGAGTACCTCCCACGAGCAGTACTTC
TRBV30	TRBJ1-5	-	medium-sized	CAWSVNSNQPQHF	TGTGCCTGGAGTGTAAATAGCAATCAGCCCCAGCATTTT
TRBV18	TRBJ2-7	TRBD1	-	CASSPPGTGRDEQYF	TGTGCCAGCTCACCACCGGGGACAGGGAGGGACGAGCAGTACTTC
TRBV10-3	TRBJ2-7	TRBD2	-	CAIKRESEQYF	TGTGCCATCAAGCGGGAGAGCGAGCAGTACTTC
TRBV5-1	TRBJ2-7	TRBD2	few	CASSLLAGGPPDYEQYF	TGCGCCAGCAGCTTGCTAGCGGGAGGGCCCCCGGACTACGAGCAGTACTTC
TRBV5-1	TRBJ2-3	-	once	CASSLGGSTDTQYF	TGCGCCAGCAGCTTGGGAGGCAGCACAGATACGCAGTATTTT
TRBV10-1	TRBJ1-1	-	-	CASSEGSLNTEAFF	TGCGCCAGCAGTGAGGGCAGCTTGAACACTGAAGCTTTCTTT
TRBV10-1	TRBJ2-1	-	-	CASSPSFGRGNEQFF	TGCGCCAGCAGCCCCAGCTTTGGGAGAGGTAATGAGCAGTTCTTC
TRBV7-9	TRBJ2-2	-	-	CASSARAGELFF	TGTGCCAGCAGCGCCAGGGCCGGGGAGCTGTTTTTT
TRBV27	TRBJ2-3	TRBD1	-	CASRPPRTGIRDTQYF	TGTGCCAGCAGACCACCCCGGACAGGGATTCGGGATACGCAGTATTTT
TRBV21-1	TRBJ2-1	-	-	CASSPQVGPEGRWNEQFF	TGTGCCAGCAGCCCCCAAGTAGGCCCGGAGGGCCGGTGGAATGAGCAGTTCTTC
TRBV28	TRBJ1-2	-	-	CASSLLANAYGYTF	TGTGCCAGCAGTCTGTTGGCCAATGCCTATGGCTACACCTTC
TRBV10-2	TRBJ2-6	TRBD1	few	CASSGQGNGGANVLTF	TGCGCCAGCAGTGGACAGGGGAATGGTGGGGCCAACGTCCTGACTTTC
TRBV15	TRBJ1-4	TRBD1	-	CATSRETGSNEKLFF	TGTGCCACCAGCAGAGAGACAGGGTCTAATGAAAAACTGTTTTTT
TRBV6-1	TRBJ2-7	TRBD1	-	CASSGPTGSSFYEQYF	TGTGCCAGCAGTGGACCGACAGGGTCCTCCTTCTACGAGCAGTACTTC
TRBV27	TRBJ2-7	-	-	CASSLRGGRRNSYEQYF	TGTGCCAGCAGTTTAAGGGGGGGCCGGAGGAACTCCTACGAGCAGTACTTC
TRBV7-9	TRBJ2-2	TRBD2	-	CASSLASGSGELFF	TGTGCCAGCAGCTTGGCTAGCGGTTCCGGGGAGCTGTTTTTT
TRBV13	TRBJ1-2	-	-	CASSLGFGSYTF	TGTGCCAGCAGCTTGGGATTCGGTAGCTACACCTTC
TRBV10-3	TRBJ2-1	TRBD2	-	CAISDSSGRQFF	TGTGCCATCAGTGATTCTAGCGGGAGGCAGTTCTTC
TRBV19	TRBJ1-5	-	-	CASKVGRGDSNQPQHF	TGTGCCAGTAAGGTGGGGAGGGGAGATAGCAATCAGCCCCAGCATTTT
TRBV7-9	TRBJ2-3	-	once	CASSFVGADTDTQYF	TGTGCCAGCAGCTTTGTAGGGGCTGACACAGATACGCAGTATTTT
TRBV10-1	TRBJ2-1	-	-	CASSPRVWDNEQFF	TGCGCCAGCAGTCCCAGGGTCTGGGACAATGAGCAGTTCTTC
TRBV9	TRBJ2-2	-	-	CASSVVGQPGGELFF	TGTGCCAGCAGCGTAGTAGGGCAACCGGGCGGGGAGCTGTTTTTT
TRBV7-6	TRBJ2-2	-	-	CASSLGLANTGELFF	TGTGCCAGCAGCTTAGGACTAGCGAACACCGGGGAGCTGTTTTTT
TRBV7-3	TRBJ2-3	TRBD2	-	CASSPGGYTDTQYF	TGTGCCAGCAGCCCCGGGGGGTACACAGATACGCAGTATTTT
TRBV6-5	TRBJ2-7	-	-	CASSYSIGGSSYEQYF	TGTGCCAGCAGTTACTCGATAGGGGGGAGCTCCTACGAGCAGTACTTC
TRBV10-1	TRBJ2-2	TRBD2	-	CASSEEPWGGENTGELFF	TGCGCCAGCAGTGAGGAGCCATGGGGAGGGGAGAACACCGGGGAGCTGTTTTTT